Shown below are 30 T cell receptor beta chains from a single sample sequenced in a study of regulatory T cells in long-lasting Graves disease. Time point: newly diagnosed GD, antithyroid drugs for less than 3 months. The TCR library was made from RNA extracted from PBMCs. The authors built TCR beta libraries using iRepertoire HTBI primers and Arm-PCR of CDR3 regions. TCRdb analysed the multiplex PCR reads with MiXCR anew, one entry per CDR3 protein. The sample consists of roughly 430,000 distinct CDR3 sequences, about 17% of them appearing once. The data also belong to a second study, concerning T cells in Graves' hyperthyroidism and ophthalmopathy.

Material: peripheral blood mononuclear cells (PBMCs), obtained at new diagnosis, from a patient treated with antithyroid drugs. These receptors all come from a woman in her twenties or thirties with Graves disease.

There are many counts of this clonotype. In DNA form, the CDR3 reads TGCAGTGCGTCCGGGACAGGGGGCCCCTACGAGCAGTACTTC. Translation: CSASGTGGPYEQYF. The V gene is TRBV20-1, the J gene TRBJ2-7; 12 bases agree with TRBD1. CDR1 and CDR2 (germline): DFQATT, SNEGSKA (reference sequence). The CDR3 totals 14 residues. Unmatched junction bases numbered 5, after V lost 6 bases and J lost 2 bases.

This clonotype was seen repeatedly, ten times or more. The chain combines TRBV14 with TRBJ2-3; 12 bases align to TRBD2. In germline, CDR1 is SGHDN, CDR2 FVKESK. V dropped 3 bases and J dropped 5; count of bases not matched to a gene: 9. The CDR3 is 17 amino acids. In DNA, the CDR3 is TGTGCCAGCAGCCACCCCCCCCTAGCGGGAGGGATAGATACGCAGTATTTT. This sequence encodes CASSHPPLAGGIDTQYF. Complete variable domain (other parts from reference TRBV14 and TRBJ2-3): EAGVTQFPSHSVIEKGQTVTLRCDPISGHDNLYWYRRVMGKEIKFLLHFVKESKQDESGMPNNRFLAERTGGTYSTLKVQPAELEDSGVYFCASSHPPLAGGIDTQYFGPGTRLTVL.

This clonotype was counted a few times. The chain has TRBV7-9 and TRBJ2-5; maybe TRBD1 (6 bases). V was trimmed by 0 bases and J by 5 bases, leaving 22 bases between them. Germline assignment: CDR1 SEHNR and CDR2 FQNEAQ (reference sequence). This CDR3 comprises 18 residues. The CDR3 region is CASSLALNRESVYETQYF. CDR3 nucleotides: TGTGCCAGCAGCTTAGCGCTCAACAGGGAGTCCGTTTATGAGACCCAGTACTTC.

This clonotype was detected a few times. The V and J genes are TRBV6-1 and TRBJ1-2; tentative D call: TRBD1 (6 bases). The CDR3 consists of 15 residues. Trimming took off 7 bases at V and 5 bases at J, with 20 bases between the two ends. Germline V lookup: CDR1 MNHNS, CDR2 SASEGT. The CDR3 nucleotides are TGTGCCAGCACCCAGAGGGGGGGCTTTGGTTATGGCTACACCTTC. Translation: CASTQRGGFGYGYTF.

This rearrangement joins TRBV20-1 to TRBJ2-1; 7 bases align to TRBD2. Per germline, CDR1 DFQATT and CDR2 SNEGSKA (reference sequence). CDR3 length: 15 amino acids. V shed 2 bases, J shed 7 bases, and the junction held 11 bases outside the gene matches. The CDR3 sequence: CSARSLWRRGNEQFF. Written as DNA, the CDR3 is TGCAGTGCTAGATCTCTTTGGCGGCGGGGGAATGAGCAGTTCTTC.

This clonotype has at least ten counts. The chain uses TRBV7-9 and TRBJ1-1; no clear D. Trimming removed 8 bases from V and 4 bases from J, with 20 bases in between. CDR3 size: 15 residues. Per the germline V gene, CDR1 is SEHNR and CDR2 is FQNEAQ (reference sequence). The CDR3 sequence: CASGILHIPGTEAFF. DNA of the CDR3: TGTGCCAGCGGAATTCTCCACATTCCGGGCACTGAAGCTTTCTTT.

The chain carries TRBV5-5 and TRBJ2-7; 11 bases map to TRBD1. CDR1 SGHKS and CDR2 YYEKEE come from the germline V gene (reference sequence). The CDR3 loop spans 14 amino acids. Trimming removed 3 bases from V and 7 bases from J; junction bases left unmatched: 6. In nucleotides, the CDR3 is TGTGCCAGCAGCTCTGGACAGGGGGCGCGGGAGCAGTACTTC. Protein: CASSSGQGAREQYF.

Notes on this clonotype: A single base separates this from a much larger clone, so it may be a read error. V and J are TRBV5-1 and TRBJ2-7; D possibly corresponds to TRBD2 (5 bases). V dropped 2 bases and J dropped 2 bases, with 14 bases sitting between them. CDR3 length equals 15 residues. Per germline, CDR1 SGHRS and CDR2 YFSETQ. For the CDR3, the DNA is TGCGCCAGCAGCTTAACGGCATGGCGGGCCTACGAGCAGTACTTC. This translates into CASSLTAWRAYEQYF.

This clonotype appeared once. This is likely an artifact of a read error, given a far larger clone one base away. The chain recombines TRBV28 with TRBJ2-3; 10 bases match TRBD2. The closer fit of TRBJ2-7 to the DNA end suggests the J call may be wrong. There are 18 residues in the CDR3. Germline V lookup: CDR1 MDHEN, CDR2 SYDVKM. CDR3 nucleotide sequence: TGTGCCAGCAGCTCCGGGGGAGCGGGAGGGCTTTTTCCCTACGAGCAGTACTTC. This codes for CASSSGGAGGLFPYEQYF.

This clonotype was seen many times. The V and J genes are TRBV3-1 and TRBJ2-1; 10 nucleotides match TRBD2. This CDR3 has 16 residues. Germline loops: CDR1 LGHDT, CDR2 YNNKEL (reference sequence). V lost 5 bases to trimming and J lost 3 bases; unmatched junction nucleotides: 7. The CDR3 nucleotides are TGTGCCAGCAGCGAAAAGCGGGGGGGGCTCTACAATGAGCAGTTCTTC. Amino acid sequence: CASSEKRGGLYNEQFF.

This clonotype was observed many times. The rearrangement uses TRBV16 and TRBJ1-1; no clear D gene. Germline CDR1 and CDR2: KGHSY and FQNENV. The CDR3 consists of 12 residues. V dropped 4 bases and J dropped 2 bases, with 5 bases sitting between them. The CDR3 coding sequence is TGTGCCAGCAGCCGAGATAACACTGAAGCTTTCTTT. Protein product: CASSRDNTEAFF.

This clonotype was seen a handful of times. Since a much larger clone is just one base distant, this may be a read error. This chain joins TRBV5-6 and TRBJ2-3, with D uncertain. The CDR3 runs 17 residues. Germline V CDR1 and CDR2: SGHDT, YYEEEE. V shed 4 bases and J shed 4 bases, with 22 bases lying between them. CDR3 sequence reads: CASSQHPYPPAADTQYF. DNA of the CDR3: TGTGCCAGCAGCCAGCACCCCTATCCCCCCGCCGCAGATACGCAGTATTTT.

This clonotype was detected ten times or more. The chain's CDR3 is CASSLVFGTPYNEQFF. The CDR3 DNA is TGTGCCAGCAGCTTAGTCTTCGGGACCCCCTACAATGAGCAGTTCTTC. V and J are TRBV11-2 and TRBJ2-1; the D call may be TRBD1 or TRBD2 (5 bases each). The CDR3 consists of 16 residues. The germline V and J ends were trimmed by 1 base and 2 bases, with 12 bases remaining between them. From germline, CDR1 is SGHAT and CDR2 FQNNGV.

This clonotype was counted many times. Here the CDR3 DNA reads TGTGCCAGCAGCTTAAGGGGAAGAAGGCCCGGGGAGCTGTTTTTT. It codes for CASSLRGRRPGELFF. This rearrangement joins TRBV7-9 to TRBJ2-2, with D possibly TRBD1 on 5 matching bases. Trimming took off 2 bases at V and 6 bases at J, with 13 bases between the two ends. CDR1 and CDR2 (germline): SEHNR, FQNEAQ (reference sequence). The CDR3 length is 15 residues. Full variable domain (remainder filled in from reference TRBV7-9 and TRBJ2-2): DTGVSQNPRHKITKRGQNVTFRCDPISEHNRLYWYRQTLGQGPEFLTYFQNEAQLEKSRLLSDRFSAERPKGSFSTLEIQRTEQGDSAMYLCASSLRGRRPGELFFGEGSRLTVL.

This clonotype has ten or more counts. The chain joins TRBV6-2 or TRBV6-3 to TRBJ2-7; 11 nucleotides align to TRBD2. Germline V lookup: CDR1 MNHEY, CDR2 SVGEGT. Losses at the gene ends were 0 bases for V and 3 bases for J; bases not matched to a gene: 10. This CDR3 region has 18 residues. The CDR3 here is CASSYSITSGSKGYEQYF. The CDR3 DNA follows: TGTGCCAGCAGTTACTCGATCACTAGCGGGAGTAAAGGCTACGAGCAGTACTTC.

This chain connects TRBV14 to TRBJ2-2, with 10 bases fitting TRBD1. The CDR3 is made up of 18 amino acids. V lost 0 bases, J lost 6 bases, and 10 bases stayed unmatched. Germline V gene sequence: CDR1 SGHDN, CDR2 FVKESK. CDR3 residues: CASSQDGAYDRGPGELFF. DNA for the CDR3: TGTGCCAGCAGCCAAGACGGGGCCTACGACAGGGGGCCCGGGGAGCTGTTTTTT.

This clonotype was counted ten times or more. The V call is TRBV10-3, the J call TRBJ2-2; weak D call: TRBD2 (5 bases). The CDR3 is 20 residues long. The V and J ends lost 6 bases and 1 base respectively, with 27 bases between them. CDR1 and CDR2 from the germline V gene are ENHRY and SYGVKD. In nucleotides, the CDR3 is TGTGCCATCAGAGGCGGGTTGGGAGAAAGCCCTTCCTTGAACACCGGGGAGCTGTTTTTT. Its protein is CAIRGGLGESPSLNTGELFF.

This clonotype was counted many times. The V and J genes are TRBV9 and TRBJ2-7; a possible D gene is TRBD1 (6 bases). V shed 0 bases and J shed 3 bases, with 10 bases lying between them. The CDR3 is made up of 14 amino acids. Germline CDR1 and CDR2: SGDLS and YYNGEE. The DNA for the CDR3 is TGTGCCAGCAGCGTAGGACAGGAATACTACGAGCAGTACTTC. It codes for CASSVGQEYYEQYF. Looking up the rest from reference TRBV9 and TRBJ2-7 gives the full variable domain: DSGVTQTPKHLITATGQRVTLRCSPRSGDLSVYWYQQSLDQGLQFLIQYYNGEERAKGNILERFSAQQFPDLHSELNLSSLELGDSALYFCASSVGQEYYEQYFGPGTRLTVT.

The chain combines TRBV12-5 with TRBJ2-1, with 15 bases aligning to TRBD2. Germline assignment: CDR1 LGHNT and CDR2 FRNRAP. This CDR3 has 21 amino acids. Trimming at V came to 2 bases and at J to 4 bases, leaving 15 bases not matched to a gene. CDR3 coding DNA: TGTGCTAGTGGTTTGCCACCGGGACTAGCGGGAGGATCCCCTCGTTACAATGAGCAGTTCTTC. Translation: CASGLPPGLAGGSPRYNEQFF.

In its sample, this clonotype was seen many times. J is TRBJ2-1 and V is TRBV27; 9 bases match TRBD2. Looked up from germline, CDR1 is MNHEY and CDR2 is SMNVEV (reference sequence). This CDR3 region has 15 residues. The V gene end was trimmed by 3 bases and the J gene end by 10 bases; junction bases not matched to a gene: 10. The CDR3 DNA reads TGTGCCAGCAGTTTTGGACTAGCGACTCAAGGGGAGCAGTTCTTC. As protein: CASSFGLATQGEQFF.

The table lists this clonotype with many counts. The rearrangement joins TRBV11-3 to TRBJ2-1, with 10 bases aligning to TRBD2. Germline lookup yields CDR1 SGHNT and CDR2 YENEEA. J was trimmed by 1 base and V by 4 bases; bases with no gene match: 1. The CDR3 runs to 15 residues. The CDR3 DNA reads as TGTGCCAGCAGCTATAGCGGGAGGTCCTACAATGAGCAGTTCTTC. This gives the protein CASSYSGRSYNEQFF.

This clonotype was detected a few times. The chain links TRBV20-1 to TRBJ2-1; unclear D gene. Germline V gene lookup returns CDR1 DFQATT and CDR2 SNEGSKA (reference sequence). Trimming removed 1 base at V and 8 bases at J, with 9 bases between. The CDR3 is 12 residues long. CDR3 loop: CSARVERHEQFF. The CDR3 coding sequence is TGCAGTGCTAGAGTAGAGAGGCATGAGCAGTTCTTC.

The sample holds many counts of this clonotype. The chain couples TRBV3-1 to TRBJ1-5; D is ambiguous. Germline V lookup: CDR1 LGHDT, CDR2 YNNKEL (reference sequence). The CDR3 runs to 12 residues. Trimming removed 4 bases at V and 6 bases at J, with 7 bases between. The CDR3 DNA follows: TGTGCCAGCAGCCGGGTCGGTCAGCCCCAGCATTTT. This translates into CASSRVGQPQHF.

This clonotype was observed many times. The V gene is TRBV28, the J gene TRBJ2-5, with 10 bases aligning to TRBD1. CDR3 length equals 15 residues. Germline CDR1 reads MDHEN; CDR2 reads SYDVKM. J was trimmed by 5 bases and V by 5 bases; bases with no gene match: 8. CDR3 DNA: TGTGCCAGCAGTCTCCAGACAGGGGGCTGGGAGACCCAGTACTTC. Amino acid sequence: CASSLQTGGWETQYF.

This clonotype was counted many times. The rearrangement links TRBV20-1 to TRBJ1-5; 8 bases align to TRBD1. This CDR3 spans 17 amino acids. V lost 0 bases to trimming and J lost 6 bases; unmatched junction nucleotides: 13. The germline V gene has CDR1 DFQATT and CDR2 SNEGSKA (reference sequence). The CDR3 sequence is CSARDPRTGQGGQPQHF. The CDR3 nucleotides read TGCAGTGCTAGAGATCCCCGGACCGGACAGGGAGGTCAGCCCCAGCATTTT.

The V gene is TRBV15, the J gene TRBJ1-2; D not certain. The V end was cut by 1 base, the J end by 2 bases, with 5 bases between. The CDR3 length is 13 residues. Germline CDR1 is LNHNV and CDR2 is YYDKDF (reference sequence). CDR3 amino acids: CATSRGGNYGYTF. For the CDR3, the DNA is TGTGCCACCAGCAGAGGGGGAAACTATGGCTACACCTTC.

This chain links TRBV7-2 with TRBJ2-7, with 7 bases fitting TRBD2. CDR1 and CDR2 from the germline V gene are SGHTA and FQGNSA. Unmatched junction bases numbered 9, after V lost 1 base and J lost 0 bases. The CDR3 has 17 amino acids. CDR3 nucleotide sequence: TGTGCCAGCAGCTTAGATCGGGGAGGGTACTACTCCTACGAGCAGTACTTC. It specifies CASSLDRGGYYSYEQYF.

In its sample, this clonotype was seen a few times. The CDR3 coding sequence is TGTGCCAGTAGTACAACTCGGACTAGCGGGATTGAGACCCAGTACTTC. Translating gives CASSTTRTSGIETQYF. The gene calls are TRBV19 and TRBJ2-5; 12 bases agree with TRBD2. V lost 4 bases to trimming and J lost 5 bases; unmatched junction nucleotides: 8. Germline CDR1 reads LNHDA; CDR2 reads SQIVND (reference sequence). The length of the CDR3 is 16 residues.

The V call is TRBV10-3, the J call TRBJ1-2; a possible D gene is TRBD1 (5 bases). CDR1 and CDR2 (germline): ENHRY, SYGVKD. Trimming left V 0 bases short and J 6 bases short, with 8 bases between. The CDR3 covers 13 residues. The CDR3 loop is CAISESQGDGYTF. CDR3 bases: TGTGCCATCAGTGAGTCCCAGGGCGATGGCTACACCTTC.

This rearrangement joins TRBV6-1 to TRBJ1-6; 8 nucleotides line up with TRBD1. V trimming: 6 bases; J trimming: 10 bases; junction bases outside the gene matches: 5. The CDR3 is made up of 13 amino acids. Germline CDR1 MNHNS, CDR2 SASEGT. The CDR3 is CASRGTGSSPLHF. CDR3 coding DNA: TGTGCCAGCAGGGGGACAGGATCGTCACCCCTCCACTTT.